The rows below give T cell receptor beta chains drawn from one sample of a study of CD8 T cell repertoires and HIV-1 epitope variants. Which antigens these TCRs recognize remains unknown. Produced via immunoSEQ multiplex PCR; TCRdb's table is partial and in-frame only. The table lists roughly 4,900 clones, about 66% of them singletons. The sample was cultured CD8+ T cells derived from PBMCs. These receptors originate from a male donor with HIV. Both conserved end residues are part of each CDR3. The D gene is left open where the match is weak. Only some rows state a clone size, as once, few, many or a class for expanded clones.

d_call j_call clone_size v_call cdr3_aa cdr3_nt
- TRBJ1-2 - TRBV28 CASSLEGFGYTF TGTGCCAGCAGTTTAGAAGGATTTGGCTACACCTTC
- TRBJ1-2 - TRBV7-9 CASSHAGVVGQDGYTF TGTGCCAGCAGCCACGCCGGAGTGGTTGGGCAAGATGGCTACACCTTC
- TRBJ2-7 few TRBV11-3 CASSLTRWDEQYF TGTGCCAGCAGCTTAACACGGTGGGACGAGCAGTACTTC
- TRBJ2-2 once TRBV5-1 CATPDSTGELFF TGCGCCACCCCGGACAGCACCGGGGAGCTGTTTTTT
- TRBJ1-1 - TRBV5-1 CASSDGSEAFF TGCGCCAGCAGCGATGGATCTGAAGCTTTCTTT
- TRBJ1-2 - TRBV6-5 CASSWAGNYGYTF TGTGCCAGCAGTTGGGCGGGGAACTATGGCTACACCTTC
- TRBJ2-1 - TRBV7-9 CASSGLNEQFF TGTGCCAGCAGCGGTCTCAATGAGCAGTTCTTC
- TRBJ1-1 - TRBV7-8 CASSLSENTEAFF TGTGCCAGCAGCTTATCCGAGAACACTGAAGCTTTCTTT
TRBD2 TRBJ2-7 few TRBV7-2 CASSLGGENEQYF TGTGCCAGCAGCTTGGGGGGGGAAAACGAGCAGTACTTC
TRBD2 TRBJ2-1 few TRBV4-2 CASSQEGPDTSGANEQFF TGTGCCAGCAGCCAAGAGGGGCCAGACACTAGCGGGGCCAATGAGCAGTTCTTC
TRBD1 TRBJ2-2 - TRBV10-3 CASSPNPPGQGHTGELFF TGTGCCAGCAGCCCGAATCCCCCGGGACAGGGGCACACCGGGGAGCTGTTTTTT
TRBD1 TRBJ2-1 - TRBV28 CASSLGQGLDEQFF TGTGCCAGCAGTTTGGGACAGGGGTTGGATGAGCAGTTCTTC
- TRBJ1-5 - TRBV7-8 CASSPKGWGHISNQPQHF TGTGCCAGCAGCCCAAAGGGCTGGGGACATATTAGCAATCAGCCCCAGCATTTT
- TRBJ2-7 - TRBV6-5 CATTRTPLDEQYF TGTGCCACCACGCGAACTCCCTTGGACGAGCAGTACTTC
- TRBJ2-7 - TRBV7-6 CASSLGGLGSSGPAYEQYF TGTGCCAGCAGCTTAGGAGGGTTGGGGTCCAGCGGGCCGGCCTACGAGCAGTACTTC
- TRBJ2-5 - TRBV2 CASSSAGIDQETQYF TGTGCCAGCAGCTCCGCCGGGATAGATCAAGAGACCCAGTACTTC
- TRBJ2-7 once TRBV5-5 CASSLGGAPYEQYF TGTGCCAGCAGCTTGGGAGGAGCCCCCTACGAGCAGTACTTC
- TRBJ1-3 - TRBV5-8 CASSFGRDPGNTIYF TGTGCCAGCAGCTTCGGACGGGACCCTGGAAACACCATATATTTT
TRBD1 TRBJ2-1 - TRBV5-1 CASSRPTGGGDNEQFF TGCGCCAGCAGCCGACCTACAGGGGGCGGGGACAATGAGCAGTTCTTC
- TRBJ1-4 medium-sized TRBV27 CASSPLAAGSNEKLFF TGTGCCAGCAGTCCCCTAGCGGCAGGGTCTAATGAAAAACTGTTTTTT
TRBD2 TRBJ2-1 few TRBV6-5 CASSYSTTSGGNEQFF TGTGCCAGCAGTTACTCGACGACTAGCGGGGGTAATGAGCAGTTCTTC
- TRBJ2-2 - TRBV9 CASSVGGGTGELFF TGTGCCAGCAGCGTAGGGGGAGGCACCGGGGAGCTGTTTTTT
TRBD1 TRBJ1-1 - TRBV7-9 CASSSPGQGASEAFF TGTGCCAGCAGCTCTCCGGGACAGGGGGCCTCTGAAGCTTTCTTT
TRBD1 TRBJ2-7 - TRBV5-1 CASTWTGGGYEQYF TGCGCCAGCACCTGGACAGGGGGCGGGTACGAGCAGTACTTC
- TRBJ2-1 - TRBV6-6 CASSYLGARNEQFF TGTGCCAGCAGTTACCTGGGGGCGCGGAATGAGCAGTTCTTC
- TRBJ2-3 - TRBV9 CASSVGGSSTDTQYF TGTGCCAGCAGCGTAGGCGGTAGTTCCACAGATACGCAGTATTTT
TRBD2 TRBJ2-7 - TRBV7-6 CASSFRLAGQGGTYEQYF TGTGCCAGCAGCTTTCGGCTAGCGGGACAAGGGGGTACCTACGAGCAGTACTTC
- TRBJ2-7 - TRBV7-9 CASSLRELYEQYF TGTGCCAGCAGCTTGAGGGAACTCTACGAGCAGTACTTC
- TRBJ2-2 - TRBV5-1 CASSLAQWGTGELFF TGCGCCAGCAGCTTGGCGCAGTGGGGGACCGGGGAGCTGTTTTTT
- TRBJ2-3 few TRBV30 CASISGHSYTDTQYF TGTGCGTCCATCTCGGGCCACTCCTACACAGATACGCAGTATTTT
TRBD2 TRBJ2-1 - TRBV27 CASSFVAGHNEQFF TGTGCCAGCAGTTTTGTAGCGGGACACAATGAGCAGTTCTTC
- TRBJ2-7 - TRBV28 CASSPWWSYEQYF TGTGCCAGCAGTCCCTGGTGGTCCTACGAGCAGTACTTC
- TRBJ2-3 - TRBV13 CASSLGGTDTQYF TGTGCCAGCAGCTTAGGAGGGACAGATACGCAGTATTTT
TRBD2 TRBJ2-1 - TRBV14 CASSPLLAGGNEQFF TGTGCCAGCAGCCCCTTACTAGCGGGGGGCAATGAGCAGTTCTTC
- TRBJ1-2 - TRBV28 CASSGWDITNYGYTF TGTGCCAGCAGTGGTTGGGACATAACTAACTATGGCTACACCTTC